The source of this T cell receptor (beta chain) is a study of blood T cell repertoires in COVID-19. Study-level information: From the United States, Italy and Spain came samples of acute and convalescent COVID-19. In each case, the material was cDNA or gDNA derived from T cells, B-cell-depleted T cells, or PBMCs.

During active infection, Seattle patients enrolled and were then monitored through disease. Authors' data handling: Amplification from reference gene primers served as the basis for estimated nucleated cell counts. Only in-frame clones appear in the TCRdb table, and some are missing; sequencing was by immunoSEQ multiplex PCR. V and J calls and clone size are given by that table; D and trimming were obtained from the DNA. Here the sample spans hundreds of thousands of clones, roughly 89% being singletons. V shed 4 bases and J shed 2 bases, with 11 bases lying between them. The germline gives CDR1 MNHNY, CDR2 SVGAGI (reference sequence). There are 15 residues in the CDR3.

This chain uses TRBV6-6 with TRBJ1-4; no firm D call. Sequenced material: peripheral blood. The TCR comes from a man in his late teens or twenties with COVID-19, enrolled during active disease. CDR3 protein: CASSSLVETNEKLFF. DNA of the CDR3: TGTGCCAGCAGTTCGCTGGTGGAGACTAATGAAAAACTGTTTTTT.